These 3 T cell receptor beta chains were sequenced from one sample in a study of CD8 T cells in ankylosing spondylitis (dated by TCRdb to between 2016 and 2019). These receptors are not linked to any known antigen. The paper as a whole reports these results and caveats: A TCR beta motif of several highly homologous amino acid variants appeared characteristic of blood from ankylosing spondylitis patients.

Library creation used 5' RACE. TCRdb lists the instrument as Illumina HiSeq 2500. TCRdb ran its own pipeline on the public reads, namely fastp trimming at Q25 and MiXCR clone calling, and kept in-frame beta chains. Entries are consolidated by CDR3 protein sequence, retaining the most common genes and DNA. The sample data list 130,000 or so distinct CDR3 sequences, and roughly 18% of these were observed just once. Roughly 30% of the sample is taken by the ten largest. Sequencing was carried out using blood, either unsorted or a sorted T cell fraction (not recorded which). These receptors were collected from a male donor with ankylosing spondylitis.

This clonotype was observed a handful of times. The chain recombines TRBV5-1 with TRBJ2-7; D call uncertain. Germline V gene lookup returns CDR1 SGHRS and CDR2 YFSETQ. Trimming pared 4 bases from V and 2 bases from J, leaving 13 bases between. The CDR3 sequence is 14 residues long. CDR3 protein: CASSPFSVPYEQYF. The CDR3 DNA sequence: TGCGCCAGCAGCCCCTTCTCTGTACCCTACGAGCAGTACTTC.

This clonotype was observed a handful of times. This rearrangement joins TRBV27 to TRBJ2-3; D could derive from TRBD1 or TRBD2 (6 bases each). Germline lookup yields CDR1 MNHEY and CDR2 SMNVEV (reference sequence). This CDR3 region has 15 residues. V was cut by 3 bases and J by 1 base, with 11 bases left in between. The CDR3 region is CASSLGASGTDTQYF. The CDR3 DNA follows: TGTGCCAGCAGTTTGGGGGCTAGCGGCACAGATACGCAGTATTTT.

This clonotype showed up just a few times. This chain links TRBV27 with TRBJ2-1, with D unclear. Deletions cut 4 bases from V and 8 bases from J, with 12 bases between. Germline-derived CDR1 and CDR2 are MNHEY and SMNVEV (reference sequence). CDR3 size: 13 residues. In DNA, the CDR3 is TGTGCCAGCAGTTACTCCGGGTGGGATGAGCAGTTCTTC. This sequence encodes CASSYSGWDEQFF.